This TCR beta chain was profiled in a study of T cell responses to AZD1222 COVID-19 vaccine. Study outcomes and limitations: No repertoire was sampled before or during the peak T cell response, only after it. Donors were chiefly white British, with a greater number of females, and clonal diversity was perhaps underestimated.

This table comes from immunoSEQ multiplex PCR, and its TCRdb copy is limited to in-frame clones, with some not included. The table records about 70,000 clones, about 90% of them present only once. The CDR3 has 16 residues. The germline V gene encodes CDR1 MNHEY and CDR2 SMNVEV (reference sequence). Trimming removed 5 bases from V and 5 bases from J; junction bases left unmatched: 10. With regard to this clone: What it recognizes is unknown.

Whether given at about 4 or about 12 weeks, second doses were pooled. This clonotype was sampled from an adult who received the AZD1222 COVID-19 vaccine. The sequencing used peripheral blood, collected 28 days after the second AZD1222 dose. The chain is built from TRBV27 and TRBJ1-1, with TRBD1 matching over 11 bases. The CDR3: CASSLKLGQGGTEAFF. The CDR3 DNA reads TGTGCCAGCAGTCTCAAGCTGGGACAGGGGGGGACTGAAGCTTTCTTT.